Following are 24 T cell receptor beta chains from one sample sequenced in a study of shared clonotypes between healthy human individuals. Clones were read by immunoSEQ multiplex PCR, and TCRdb kept only the in-frame ones, dropping some. Of hundreds of thousands of clones in the sample, about 96% were seen once. The material sequenced was naive CD4+ T cells sorted from blood. Subset here: CD45RA+ positively selected. The source of these receptors is a woman aged 25 to 39 in good health.

The chain uses TRBV6-1 and TRBJ2-7; TRBD2 might be the D (5 bases). Trimming removed 4 bases from V and 4 bases from J, with 14 bases in between. The CDR3 spans 14 residues. Per the germline V gene, CDR1 is MNHNS and CDR2 is SASEGT. The CDR3: CASSGMVGAYEQYF. The CDR3 DNA sequence: TGTGCCAGCAGTGGGATGGTGGGAGCTTACGAGCAGTACTTC.

The genes are TRBV6-4 and TRBJ1-1; 7 bases fit TRBD1. Germline values: CDR1 MRHNA, CDR2 SNTAGT. CDR3 length: 15 residues. V lost 6 bases and J lost 4; bases outside the gene matches: 11. CDR3 in amino acids: CASRGGPTGSTEAFF. CDR3 bases: TGTGCCAGCAGGGGGGGCCCGACAGGGTCCACTGAAGCTTTCTTT.

The V and J genes are TRBV28 and TRBJ2-7, with D possibly called TRBD1 or TRBD2 (7 bases each). The CDR3 is 15 residues long. V was cut by 5 bases and J by 4 bases, with 18 bases left in between. The germline CDR1 and CDR2 sequences are MDHEN and SYDVKM. The CDR3 region is CASSPRGTVRYEQYF. CDR3 DNA sequence: TGTGCCAGCAGTCCGCGGGGGACAGTACGATACGAGCAGTACTTC.

The V call is TRBV15, the J call TRBJ1-1; D remains unclear. CDR1 is LNHNV, CDR2 YYDKDF, per germline (reference sequence). V was trimmed by 1 base and J by 2 bases, leaving 11 bases between them. This CDR3 is 15 amino acids long. The CDR3 spells CATSRVGIPNTEAFF. The CDR3 DNA reads TGTGCCACCAGCAGAGTAGGGATTCCCAACACTGAAGCTTTCTTT.

The rearrangement uses TRBV1 and TRBJ2-7; no check of the table's D call, TRBD2, against the DNA was made. TRBV1 is a known pseudogene. The CDR3 contains 15 residues. The CDR3 spells CTSSQDPSGIYEQYF. CDR3 DNA sequence: TGCACCAGCAGCCAAGATCCGAGCGGGATCTACGAGCAGTACTTC.

With regard to this clone: Other DNA sequences from this sample encode an identical CDR3 as well. This chain links TRBV6-5 with TRBJ2-7; 14 nucleotides match TRBD2. This CDR3 has 15 residues. Germline CDR1 is MNHEY and CDR2 is SVGAGI. J gave up 3 bases and V 5 bases, and 3 bases lay outside the gene matches. The CDR3 sequence: CASSPGTSGSYEQYF. The CDR3 nucleotides read TGTGCCAGCAGTCCCGGGACTAGCGGGAGCTACGAGCAGTACTTC.

The chain carries TRBV15 and TRBJ2-7; tentatively, D is TRBD1 or TRBD2 (5 bases each). Trimming removed 3 bases at V and 2 bases at J, with 14 bases between. This CDR3 is built from 15 residues. Germline V CDR1 and CDR2: LNHNV, YYDKDF (reference sequence). In DNA form, the CDR3 reads TGTGCCACCAGCAGTGGGGGTAGCCAAACCTACGAGCAGTACTTC. This encodes CATSSGGSQTYEQYF.

The chain couples TRBV9 to TRBJ2-3; maybe TRBD1 (5 bases). Germline CDR1 SGDLS, CDR2 YYNGEE. The CDR3 is made up of 12 amino acids. Trimming took 3 bases from V and 6 from J, leaving 8 bases between them. The CDR3 DNA reads as TGTGCCAGCAGCGCCCCAGGGGATACGCAGTATTTT. This encodes CASSAPGDTQYF.

The chain has TRBV2 and TRBJ2-7, with TRBD1 identical over 7 bases. The length of the CDR3 is 13 residues. With V trimmed by 5 bases and J by 3 bases, 4 bases remained unmatched. CDR1 is SNHLY and CDR2 is FYNNEI in the germline V gene. In nucleotides, the CDR3 is TGTGCCAGCAGTACCGGGACAGACTACGAGCAGTACTTC. This gives the protein CASSTGTDYEQYF.

V usage is TRBV5-1 and J usage is TRBJ2-7; the match to TRBD1 covers 8 bases. J was trimmed by 3 bases and V by 0 bases; bases with no gene match: 5. The CDR3 covers 15 residues. Germline CDR1 and CDR2: SGHRS and YFSETQ. The CDR3 nucleotides read TGCGCCAGCAGCTTGGACAGGGGGTCGTTCTACGAGCAGTACTTC. This encodes CASSLDRGSFYEQYF. Drawing the rest from reference TRBV5-1 and TRBJ2-7, the complete variable domain is KAGVTQTPRYLIKTRGQQVTLSCSPISGHRSVSWYQQTPGQGLQFLFEYFSETQRNKGNFPGRFSGRQFSNSRSEMNVSTLELGDSALYLCASSLDRGSFYEQYFGPGTRLTVT.

The chain uses TRBV18 and TRBJ2-2, with D perhaps matching TRBD1 (5 bases). Germline CDR1 KGHSH, CDR2 LQKENI. The ends were cut back, 5 bases at V and 1 base at J, with 8 bases in the middle. This CDR3 region has 14 residues. This CDR3 is CASSDSLNTGELFF. The CDR3 DNA is TGTGCCAGCTCAGACAGCCTGAACACCGGGGAGCTGTTTTTT.

This chain uses TRBV6-5 with TRBJ2-5, with TRBD2 matching over 8 bases. Germline lookup yields CDR1 MNHEY and CDR2 SVGAGI. The CDR3 covers 14 residues. The V segment lost 6 bases and the J segment 5 bases; nucleotides outside the gene matches: 8. DNA for the CDR3: TGTGCCAGCAGCTCGGGACTAGGGGCGGAGACCCAGTACTTC. Amino acid sequence: CASSSGLGAETQYF.

The chain has TRBV10-3 and TRBJ1-2, with D perhaps TRBD1 (5 bases). The CDR3 totals 16 residues. The germline CDR1 and CDR2 sequences are ENHRY and SYGVKD. The V end lost 3 bases, the J end lost 2 bases, and 16 bases lay between the germline ends. CDR3 sequence reads: CAISDLQGEGNYGYTF. Here the CDR3 DNA reads TGTGCCATCAGTGATCTTCAGGGTGAGGGAAACTATGGCTACACCTTC.

V gene TRBV30 combines with J gene TRBJ1-6; D unresolved. V lost 0 bases to trimming and J lost 7 bases, with 16 bases between them. The CDR3 covers 16 residues. CDR1 is GTSNPN, CDR2 SVGIG, per germline (reference sequence). In DNA, the CDR3 is TGTGCCTGGAGTGTAAGCCGCATAAATTGGAATTCACCCCTCCACTTT. Encoded protein: CAWSVSRINWNSPLHF.

The chain combines TRBV2 with TRBJ1-2; 8 bases agree with TRBD1. The germline V gene encodes CDR1 SNHLY and CDR2 FYNNEI. V lost 9 bases and J lost 0; bases outside the gene matches: 3. The length of the CDR3 is 13 residues. The DNA for the CDR3 is TGTGCCAGAGGGACAGGAGCTAACTATGGCTACACCTTC. This translates into CARGTGANYGYTF.

This sequence joins TRBV27 and TRBJ2-7, with D perhaps TRBD1 or TRBD2 (5 bases each). Trimming stripped 5 bases from V and 2 bases from J, with 10 bases between. Germline V gene sequence: CDR1 MNHEY, CDR2 SMNVEV (reference sequence). The CDR3 covers 13 residues. In DNA form, the CDR3 reads TGTGCCAGCAGTCTCGGGACGGCCTACGAGCAGTACTTC. Its protein is CASSLGTAYEQYF.

The chain joins TRBV6-5 to TRBJ2-7, with D hard to call. V shed 11 bases and J shed 4 bases, with 12 bases lying between them. The CDR3 runs to 11 residues. CDR1 MNHEY and CDR2 SVGAGI come from the germline V gene. The CDR3 loop reads CAAETRYEQYF. As DNA, the CDR3 is TGTGCCGCAGAGACTCGGTACGAGCAGTACTTC.

V is TRBV28 and J is TRBJ1-4, with 12 bases identical to TRBD1. The CDR3 covers 19 residues. The germline V gene encodes CDR1 MDHEN and CDR2 SYDVKM. With V trimmed by 0 bases and J by 2 bases, 7 bases remained unmatched. CDR3 protein: CASSLWWDRGPGTNEKLFF. CDR3 DNA: TGTGCCAGCAGTTTATGGTGGGACAGGGGGCCGGGGACTAATGAAAAACTGTTTTTT.

This chain connects TRBV19 to TRBJ1-5; TRBD1 agrees at 8 bases. Germline CDR1 is LNHDA and CDR2 is SQIVND (reference sequence). J gave up 8 bases and V 1 base, and 13 bases lay outside the gene matches. The CDR3 is 17 amino acids. For the CDR3, the DNA is TGTGCCAGTAGTATAGGGTTCGGGACAGGTGAATATGAGCCCCAGCATTTT. As protein: CASSIGFGTGEYEPQHF.

The genes are TRBV5-1 and TRBJ1-1; 9 bases agree with TRBD1. The germline V gene has CDR1 SGHRS and CDR2 YFSETQ. The junction had 11 bases not matched to a gene; V was cut back by 4 bases and J by 1 base. The CDR3 spans 17 residues. The CDR3 DNA sequence: TGCGCCAGCAGCGGAGCAACAGGGGGCGCGGGGAACACTGAAGCTTTCTTT. Protein product: CASSGATGGAGNTEAFF.

The rearrangement joins TRBV5-1 to TRBJ1-4; weak D call: TRBD1 (5 bases). Trimming left V 5 bases short and J 7 bases short, with 6 bases between. The length of the CDR3 is 11 residues. The germline CDR1 and CDR2 sequences are SGHRS and YFSETQ. CDR3 region: CASRGTEKLFF. The CDR3 DNA sequence: TGCGCCAGCAGAGGGACTGAAAAACTGTTTTTT.

A single count supports this clone. J is TRBJ2-7 and V is TRBV25-1; 12 nucleotides line up with TRBD2. CDR1 is MGHDK, CDR2 SYGVNS, per germline. J lost 7 bases, V lost 3 bases, and 10 bases had no gene match. This CDR3 comprises 16 residues. Here the CDR3 DNA reads TGTGCCAGCAGTGATGCTAGCGGGAGGGCCTTCGGAGAGCAGTACTTC. Translating gives CASSDASGRAFGEQYF.

The genes are TRBV6-6 and TRBJ1-5; tentatively, D is TRBD1 (6 bases). The CDR3 contains 15 residues. Trimming removed 5 bases at V and 3 bases at J, with 14 bases between. CDR1 is MNHNY and CDR2 is SVGAGI in the germline V gene (reference sequence). The CDR3 coding sequence is TGTGCCAGCAGTCAAAACCGGGACACCAATCAGCCCCAGCATTTT. Its translation: CASSQNRDTNQPQHF.

This chain uses TRBV5-1 with TRBJ2-6; D unclear. Trimming removed 4 bases from V and 2 bases from J, with 7 bases in between. Germline loops: CDR1 SGHRS, CDR2 YFSETQ. The length of the CDR3 is 14 residues. DNA for the CDR3: TGCGCCAGCAGCCCAGGTGCTGGGGCCAACGTCCTGACTTTC. Protein product: CASSPGAGANVLTF.